This entry concerns a single T cell receptor beta chain. Its antigen is still unknown. Per-nucleotide qualities are absent, and no much larger clonotype sits a single base away. The germline ends are 23 bases apart after V is trimmed by 5 bases and J by 8 bases. The germline V gene yields SGHTA for CDR1 and FQGTGA for CDR2. Including cysteine and phenylalanine, the CDR3 has 16 amino acids. Only CDR3 DNA is held: 48 bases, read in frame from base 1. These data belong to a study of radiotherapy plus CTLA-4 blockade in lung cancer (dated by TCRdb to 2017 to 2018). A note on the overall study: Objective responses were observed in around 20% of enrolled patients, and disease control was achieved in less than 35%. The research as a whole found: Increased serum interferon-beta after radiation, together with early dynamic changes in blood T cell clones, were reported to be the strongest predictors of response. After treatment with radiotherapy and ipilimumab, TCR clones that originated in tumors expanded in peripheral blood.

Focal radiation therapy combined with CTLA-4 blockade (ipilimumab) was tested in patients with chemo-refractory metastatic non-small-cell lung cancer. Library method: the immunoSEQ multiplex PCR assay. What TCRdb holds here is the immuneACCESS table cut down to in-frame rearrangements. Part of the clones is not present; checked against another copy, under half of the missing clones reflect an unresolved V gene, and the others are unexplained. The sample includes tens of thousands of clones, with approximately 75% observed a single time. The ten most abundant clones make up 20% to 25% of the sample.

This sequence uses TRBV7-3 and TRBJ2-3; TRBD2 is a weak D gene call, 6 bases matching. The TCR originated in a human donor with non-small cell lung cancer that progressed on radiotherapy plus ipilimumab. The specimen comprised peripheral blood, sampled from a patient treated with radiotherapy plus ipilimumab. The DNA reads as follows: TGTGCCAGCAGCCTACGTTGGAGGGACCCACAGAGTACGCAGTATTTT. Its coded protein is CASSLRWRDPQSTQYF.